This T cell receptor beta chain was sequenced during a study of liver allograft versus peripheral blood T cells. Study at large: T cell receptor repertoires in transplanted livers were compared with those in recipients' peripheral blood.

This clonotype came up a few times. Its target is unknown. The CDR3 has 15 amino acids. Germline V gene data show CDR1 as SEHNR and CDR2 as FQNEAQ (reference sequence). The V gene lost 0 bases and the J gene lost 3 bases, with 11 bases spanning the gap. TCRdb called the reads again in MiXCR, with one record for every CDR3 protein. The sample has some 1,500 distinct CDR3 sequences, roughly 10% seen once. Study-wide results and limits: Intragraft liver T cell receptor repertoires reportedly differed from peripheral blood repertoires.

The chain links TRBV7-9 to TRBJ1-1; a weak D match, TRBD1 (6 bases). This clonotype was sampled from a human patient who had a liver transplant. The T cells may partly be graft donor cells. CDR3 sequence reads: CASSLAWGADTEAFF. In DNA, the CDR3 is TGTGCCAGCAGCTTAGCGTGGGGGGCTGACACTGAAGCTTTCTTT.